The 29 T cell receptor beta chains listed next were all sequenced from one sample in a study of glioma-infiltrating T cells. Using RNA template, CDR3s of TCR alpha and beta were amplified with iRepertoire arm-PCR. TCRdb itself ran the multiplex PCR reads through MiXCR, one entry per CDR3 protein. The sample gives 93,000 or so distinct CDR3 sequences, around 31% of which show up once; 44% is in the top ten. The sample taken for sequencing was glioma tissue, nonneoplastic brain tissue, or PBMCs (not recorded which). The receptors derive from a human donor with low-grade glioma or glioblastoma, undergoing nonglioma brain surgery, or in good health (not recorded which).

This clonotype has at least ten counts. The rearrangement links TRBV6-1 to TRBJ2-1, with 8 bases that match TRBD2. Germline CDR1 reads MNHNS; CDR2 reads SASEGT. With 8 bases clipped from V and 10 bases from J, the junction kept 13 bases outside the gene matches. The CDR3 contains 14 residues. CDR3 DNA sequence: TGTGCCAGCGGGAGCGGGGGAGCACCCCGGGAGCAGTTCTTC. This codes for CASGSGGAPREQFF.

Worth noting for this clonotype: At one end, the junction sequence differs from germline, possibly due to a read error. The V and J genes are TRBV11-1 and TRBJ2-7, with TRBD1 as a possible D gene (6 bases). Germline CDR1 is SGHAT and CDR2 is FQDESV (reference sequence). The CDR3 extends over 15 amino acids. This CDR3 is CTSSEDSGTFHEQYF. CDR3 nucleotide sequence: TGTACCAGCAGTGAAGACTCCGGGACATTCCACGAGCAGTACTTC. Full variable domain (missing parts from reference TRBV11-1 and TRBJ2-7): EAEVAQSPRYKITEKSQAVAFWCDPISGHATLYWYRQILGQGPELLVQFQDESVVDDSQLPKDRFSAERLKGVDSTLKIQPAELGDSAMYLCTSSEDSGTFHEQYFGPGTRLTVT.

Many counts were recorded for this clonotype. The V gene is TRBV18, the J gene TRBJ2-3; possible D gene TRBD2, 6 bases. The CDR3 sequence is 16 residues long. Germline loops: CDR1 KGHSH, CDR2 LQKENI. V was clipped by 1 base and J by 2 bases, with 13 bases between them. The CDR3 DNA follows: TGTGCCAGCTCACCACGGGGGGTAGCGACCACAGATACGCAGTATTTT. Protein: CASSPRGVATTDTQYF.

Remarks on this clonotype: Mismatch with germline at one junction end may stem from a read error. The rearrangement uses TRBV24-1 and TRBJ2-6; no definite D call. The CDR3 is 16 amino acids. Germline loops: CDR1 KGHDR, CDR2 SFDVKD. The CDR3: CATSDRSYSGPNVLTF. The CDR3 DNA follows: TGTGCCACCAGTGATAGAAGCTACTCTGGGCCCAACGTCCTGACTTTC.

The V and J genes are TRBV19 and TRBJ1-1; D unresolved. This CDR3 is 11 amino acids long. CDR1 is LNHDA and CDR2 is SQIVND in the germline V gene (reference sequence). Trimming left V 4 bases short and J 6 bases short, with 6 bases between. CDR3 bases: TGTGCCAGTAGTACGCGGGCTGAAGCTTTCTTT. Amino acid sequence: CASSTRAEAFF.

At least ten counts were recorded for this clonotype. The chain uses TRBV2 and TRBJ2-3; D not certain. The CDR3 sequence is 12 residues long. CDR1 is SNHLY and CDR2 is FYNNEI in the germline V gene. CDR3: CGVAASTDTQYF. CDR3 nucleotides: TGTGGGGTTGCGGCTAGCACAGATACGCAGTATTTT.

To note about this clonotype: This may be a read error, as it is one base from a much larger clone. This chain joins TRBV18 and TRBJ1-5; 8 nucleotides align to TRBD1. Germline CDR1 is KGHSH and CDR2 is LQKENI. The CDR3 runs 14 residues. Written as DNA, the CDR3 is TGTGCCAGATCACAGGGGGATAGCAATCAGCCCCAGCATTTT. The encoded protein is CARSQGDSNQPQHF.

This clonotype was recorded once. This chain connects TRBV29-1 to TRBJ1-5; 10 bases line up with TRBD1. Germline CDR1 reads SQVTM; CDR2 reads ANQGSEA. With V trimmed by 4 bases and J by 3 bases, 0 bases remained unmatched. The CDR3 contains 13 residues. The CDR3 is CSVGQGANQPQHF. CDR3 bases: TGCAGCGTTGGACAGGGGGCCAATCAGCCCCAGCATTTT.

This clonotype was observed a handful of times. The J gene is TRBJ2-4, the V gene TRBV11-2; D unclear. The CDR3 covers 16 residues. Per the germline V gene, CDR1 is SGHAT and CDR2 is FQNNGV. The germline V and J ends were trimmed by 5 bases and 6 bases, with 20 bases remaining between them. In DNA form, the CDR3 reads TGTGCCAGCAGCCCTGCTCTTGAAGCTAGTACAAACATTCAGTACTTC. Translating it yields CASSPALEASTNIQYF.

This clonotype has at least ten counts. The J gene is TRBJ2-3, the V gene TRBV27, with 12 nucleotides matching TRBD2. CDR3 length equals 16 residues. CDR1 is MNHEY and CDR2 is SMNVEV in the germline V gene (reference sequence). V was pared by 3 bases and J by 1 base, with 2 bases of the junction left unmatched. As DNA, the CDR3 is TGTGCCAGCAGTTTCGGACTAGCGGGGCGCACAGATACGCAGTATTTT. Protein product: CASSFGLAGRTDTQYF.

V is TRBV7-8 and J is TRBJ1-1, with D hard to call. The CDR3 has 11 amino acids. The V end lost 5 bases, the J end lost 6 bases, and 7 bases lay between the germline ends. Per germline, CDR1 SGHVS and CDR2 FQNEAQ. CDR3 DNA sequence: TGTGCCAGCAGCCAGAGCGCTGAAGCTTTCTTT. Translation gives CASSQSAEAFF.

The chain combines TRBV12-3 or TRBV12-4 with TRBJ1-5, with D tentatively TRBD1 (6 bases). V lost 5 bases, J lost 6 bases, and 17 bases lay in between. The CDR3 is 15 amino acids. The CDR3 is CASSPQTGSTQPQHF. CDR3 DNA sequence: TGTGCCAGCAGTCCCCAAACAGGGTCCACTCAGCCCCAGCATTTT.

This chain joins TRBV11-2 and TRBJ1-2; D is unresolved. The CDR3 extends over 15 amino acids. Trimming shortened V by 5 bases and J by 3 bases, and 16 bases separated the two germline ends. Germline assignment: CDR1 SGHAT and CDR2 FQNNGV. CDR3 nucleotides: TGTGCCAGCAGCCCCCTCATGGGAGGGTACTATGGCTACACCTTC. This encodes CASSPLMGGYYGYTF.

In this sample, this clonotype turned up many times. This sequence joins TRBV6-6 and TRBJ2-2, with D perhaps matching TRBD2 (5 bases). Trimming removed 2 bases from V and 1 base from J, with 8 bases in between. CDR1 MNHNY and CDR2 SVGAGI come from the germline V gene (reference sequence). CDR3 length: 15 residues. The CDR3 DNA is TGTGCCAGCAGTTACGACGGGGTGAACACCGGGGAGCTGTTTTTT. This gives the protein CASSYDGVNTGELFF.

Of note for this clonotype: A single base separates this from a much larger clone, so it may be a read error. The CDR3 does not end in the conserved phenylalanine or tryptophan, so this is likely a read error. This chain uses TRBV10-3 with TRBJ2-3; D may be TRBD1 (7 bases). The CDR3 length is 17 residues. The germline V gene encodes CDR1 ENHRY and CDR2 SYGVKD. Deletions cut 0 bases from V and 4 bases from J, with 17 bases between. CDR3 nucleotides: TGTGCCATCAGTGAGTCGACAGGAGGGGGCCACGCAGATACGCAGTATCTT. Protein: CAISESTGGGHADTQYL.

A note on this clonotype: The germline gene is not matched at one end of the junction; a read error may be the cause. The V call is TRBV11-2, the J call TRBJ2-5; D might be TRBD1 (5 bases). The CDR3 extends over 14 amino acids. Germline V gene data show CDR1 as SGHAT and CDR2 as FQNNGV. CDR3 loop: CASSLRQGGEAQYF. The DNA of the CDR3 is TGTGCCAGCAGCTTAAGGCAGGGCGGAGAGGCCCAGTACTTC.

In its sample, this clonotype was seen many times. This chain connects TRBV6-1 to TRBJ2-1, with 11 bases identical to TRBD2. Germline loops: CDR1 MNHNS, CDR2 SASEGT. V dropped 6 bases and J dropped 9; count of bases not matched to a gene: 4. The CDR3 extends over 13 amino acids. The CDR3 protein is CASRISGGGEQFF. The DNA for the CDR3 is TGTGCCAGCAGGATTAGCGGGGGGGGTGAGCAGTTCTTC.

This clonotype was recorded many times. The CDR3 region has the DNA TGTGCCAGTAGTATAGACGGACTCAGCAATCAGCCCCAGCATTTT. It encodes CASSIDGLSNQPQHF. The gene calls are TRBV19 and TRBJ1-5; no reliable D call. Germline V gene lookup returns CDR1 LNHDA and CDR2 SQIVND (reference sequence). The V and J ends lost 0 bases and 1 base respectively, with 7 bases between them. The CDR3 consists of 15 residues.

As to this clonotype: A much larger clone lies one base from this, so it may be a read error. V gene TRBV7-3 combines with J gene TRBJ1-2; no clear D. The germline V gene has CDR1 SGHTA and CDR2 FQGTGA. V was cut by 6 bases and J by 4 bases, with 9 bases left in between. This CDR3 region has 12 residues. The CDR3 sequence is CASRYAGYGYTF. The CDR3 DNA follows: TGTGCCAGCAGATATGCGGGCTATGGCTACACCTTC.

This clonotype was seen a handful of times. The CDR3 loop is CASSEVAGGELFF. Written as DNA, the CDR3 is TGTGCCAGCAGTGAAGTAGCGGGAGGGGAGCTGTTTTTT. The chain joins TRBV2 to TRBJ2-2, with TRBD2 matching over 8 bases. The CDR3 length is 13 residues. Germline V gives CDR1 SNHLY, CDR2 FYNNEI. The J segment lost 8 bases and the V segment lost 1 base, leaving 0 bases of the junction unmatched.

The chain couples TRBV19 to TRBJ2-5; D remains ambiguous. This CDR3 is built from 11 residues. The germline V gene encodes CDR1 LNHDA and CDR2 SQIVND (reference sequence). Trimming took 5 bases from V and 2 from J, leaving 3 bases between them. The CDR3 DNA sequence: TGTGCCAGTAGTGAACAAGAGACCCAGTACTTC. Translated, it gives CASSEQETQYF. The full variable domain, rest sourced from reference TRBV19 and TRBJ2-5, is DGGITQSPKYLFRKEGQNVTLSCEQNLNHDAMYWYRQDPGQGLRLIYYSQIVNDFQKGDIAEGYSVSREKKESFPLTVTSAQKNPTAFYLCASSEQETQYFGPGTRLLVL.

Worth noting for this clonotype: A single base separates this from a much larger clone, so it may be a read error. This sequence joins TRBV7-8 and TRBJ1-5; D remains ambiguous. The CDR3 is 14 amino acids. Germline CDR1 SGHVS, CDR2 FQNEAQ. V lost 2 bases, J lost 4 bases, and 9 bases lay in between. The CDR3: CASSLLQRNQPQHF. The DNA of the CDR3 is TGTGCCAGCAGCTTATTACAAAGAAATCAGCCCCAGCATTTT.

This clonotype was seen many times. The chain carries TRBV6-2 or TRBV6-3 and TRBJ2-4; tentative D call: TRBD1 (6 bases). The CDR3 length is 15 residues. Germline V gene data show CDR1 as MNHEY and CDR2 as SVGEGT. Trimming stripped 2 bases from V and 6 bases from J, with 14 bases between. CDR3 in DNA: TGTGCCAGCAGTTACCAACAGGGACGAGTAAACATTCAGTACTTC. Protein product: CASSYQQGRVNIQYF.

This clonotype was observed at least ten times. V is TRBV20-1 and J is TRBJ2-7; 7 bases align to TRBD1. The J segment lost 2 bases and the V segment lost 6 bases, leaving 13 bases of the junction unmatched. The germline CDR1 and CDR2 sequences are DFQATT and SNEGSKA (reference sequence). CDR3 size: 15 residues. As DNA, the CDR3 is TGCAGTGCCCTATCCCCGGGACAGCCTCCCTACGAGCAGTACTTC. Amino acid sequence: CSALSPGQPPYEQYF.

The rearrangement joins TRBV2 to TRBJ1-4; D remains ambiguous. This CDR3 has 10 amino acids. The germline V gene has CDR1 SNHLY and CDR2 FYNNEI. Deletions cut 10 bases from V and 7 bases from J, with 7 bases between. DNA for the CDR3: TGTGCCACCAAAGGTGAAAAACTGTTTTTT. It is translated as CATKGEKLFF. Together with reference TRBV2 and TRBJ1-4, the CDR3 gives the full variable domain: EPEVTQTPSHQVTQMGQEVILRCVPISNHLYFYWYRQILGQKVEFLVSFYNNEISEKSEIFDDQFSVERPDGSNFTLKIRSTKLEDSAMYFCATKGEKLFFGSGTQLSVL.

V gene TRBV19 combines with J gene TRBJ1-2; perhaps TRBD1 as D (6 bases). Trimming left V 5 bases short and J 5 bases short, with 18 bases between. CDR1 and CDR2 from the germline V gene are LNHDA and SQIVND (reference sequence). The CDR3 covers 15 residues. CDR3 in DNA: TGTGCCAGTAGTCAAACGTTAGGGGGTGGATATGGCTACACCTTC. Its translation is CASSQTLGGGYGYTF.

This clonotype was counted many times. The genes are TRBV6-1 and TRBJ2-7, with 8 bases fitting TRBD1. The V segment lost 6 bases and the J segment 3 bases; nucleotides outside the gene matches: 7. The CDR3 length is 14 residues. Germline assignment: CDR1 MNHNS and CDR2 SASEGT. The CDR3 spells CASSPSGGGYEQYF. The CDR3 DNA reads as TGTGCCAGCAGCCCCTCAGGGGGCGGCTACGAGCAGTACTTC.

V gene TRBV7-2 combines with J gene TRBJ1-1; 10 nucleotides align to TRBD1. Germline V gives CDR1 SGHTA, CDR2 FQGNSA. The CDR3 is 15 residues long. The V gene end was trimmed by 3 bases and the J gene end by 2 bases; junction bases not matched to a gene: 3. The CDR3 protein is CASSLGQGQNTEAFF. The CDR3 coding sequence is TGTGCCAGCAGCTTGGGACAGGGGCAAAACACTGAAGCTTTCTTT.

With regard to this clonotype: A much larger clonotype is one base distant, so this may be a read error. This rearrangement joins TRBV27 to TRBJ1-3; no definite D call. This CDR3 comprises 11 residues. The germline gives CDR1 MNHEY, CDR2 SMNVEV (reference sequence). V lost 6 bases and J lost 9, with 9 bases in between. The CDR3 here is CASSRKVTIYF. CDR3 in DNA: TGTGCCAGCAGCCGGAAAGTCACCATATATTTT.